The clone carrying this T cell receptor (beta chain) was observed a handful of times. Its antigen remains unknown. Every isolated RNA sample was fully reverse transcribed, so sequencing captured expressed TCRB transcripts. The method was immunoSEQ multiplex PCR; TCRdb's version includes in-frame clones alone and lacks a portion of them. The sample has 680,000 or so clones, around 15% seen once. The CDR3 consists of 14 residues. Trimming removed 6 bases from V and 8 bases from J, with 19 bases in between. Germline CDR1 is ENHRY and CDR2 is SYGVKD. The record originates from a study of beta chain features in type 1 diabetes. Across the whole study: Age, gender and cell yields were similar between patients and healthy donors. Study results and caveats: In type 1 diabetes patients, VDJ junctions had fewer insertions; deletions at these junctions were more frequent. Researchers report that Type 1 diabetes patients had moderately but significantly shorter TCRB CDR3s across all four CD4+ subsets.

The TCR originated in a man aged 18 to 29 in good health. The chain links TRBV10-3 to TRBJ1-2, with a weak D call TRBD1 (5 bases). Sequencing was carried out using naive CD4+ T cells from blood. The CDR3 DNA sequence: TGTGCCATCAGCGCATTCGAAGGGGCGGGCGGCTACACCTTC. Translated: CAISAFEGAGGYTF.